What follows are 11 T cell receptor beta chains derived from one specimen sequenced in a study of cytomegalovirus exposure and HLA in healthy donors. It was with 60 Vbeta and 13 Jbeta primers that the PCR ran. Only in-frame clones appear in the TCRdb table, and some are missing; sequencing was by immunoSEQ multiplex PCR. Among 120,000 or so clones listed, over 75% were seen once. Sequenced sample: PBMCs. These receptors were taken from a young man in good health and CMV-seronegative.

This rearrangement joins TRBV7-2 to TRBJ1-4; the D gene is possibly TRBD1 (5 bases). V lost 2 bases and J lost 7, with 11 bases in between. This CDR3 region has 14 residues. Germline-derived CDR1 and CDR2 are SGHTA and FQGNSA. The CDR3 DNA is TGTGCCAGCAGCTTAAGGGGAACGGGTGAAAAACTGTTTTTT. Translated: CASSLRGTGEKLFF. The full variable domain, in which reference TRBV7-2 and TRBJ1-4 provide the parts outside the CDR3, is GAGVSQSPSNKVTEKGKDVELRCDPISGHTALYWYRQSLGQGLEFLIYFQGNSAPDKSGLPSDRFSAERTGGSVSTLTIQRTQQEDSAVYLCASSLRGTGEKLFFGSGTQLSVL.

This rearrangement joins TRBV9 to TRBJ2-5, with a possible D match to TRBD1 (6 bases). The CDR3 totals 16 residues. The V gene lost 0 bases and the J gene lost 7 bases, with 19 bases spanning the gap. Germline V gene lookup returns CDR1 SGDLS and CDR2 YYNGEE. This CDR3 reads CASSVVDSGLGGTQYF. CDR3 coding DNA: TGTGCCAGCAGCGTAGTGGACAGTGGGCTCGGAGGGACCCAGTACTTC.

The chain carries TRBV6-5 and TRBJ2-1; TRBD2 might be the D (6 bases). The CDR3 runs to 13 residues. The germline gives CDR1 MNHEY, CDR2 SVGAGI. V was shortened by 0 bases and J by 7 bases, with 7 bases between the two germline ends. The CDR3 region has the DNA TGTGCCAGCAGTTACTCAGGGAGGAATGAGCAGTTCTTC. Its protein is CASSYSGRNEQFF.

DNA for the CDR3: TGTGCCACCAGCATATACAGGGTGTCCATCTTATTGACTAATGAAAAACTGTTTTTT. As protein: CATSIYRVSILLTNEKLFF. The chain joins TRBV15 to TRBJ1-4; D is perhaps TRBD1 (6 bases). Between the trimmed V and J ends, which lost 4 bases and 2 bases, there was a span of 23 bases. In germline, CDR1 is LNHNV, CDR2 YYDKDF (reference sequence). The CDR3 totals 19 residues. Combining the CDR3 with reference TRBV15 and TRBJ1-4 gives the whole variable domain DAMVIQNPRYQVTQFGKPVTLSCSQTLNHNVMYWYQQKSSQAPKLLFHYYDKDFNNEADTPDNFQSRRPNTSFCFLDIRSPGLGDTAMYLCATSIYRVSILLTNEKLFFGSGTQLSVL.

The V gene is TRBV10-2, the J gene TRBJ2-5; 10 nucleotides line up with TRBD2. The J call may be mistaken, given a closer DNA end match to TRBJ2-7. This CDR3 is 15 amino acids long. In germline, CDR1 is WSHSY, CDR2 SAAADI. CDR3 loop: CASSPIERGGHEQYF. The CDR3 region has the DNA TGCGCCAGCAGCCCCATTGAGCGGGGGGGCCACGAGCAGTACTTC.

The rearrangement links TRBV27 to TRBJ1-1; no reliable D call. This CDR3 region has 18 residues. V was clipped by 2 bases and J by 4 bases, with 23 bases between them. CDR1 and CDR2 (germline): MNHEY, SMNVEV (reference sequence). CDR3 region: CASSLVGVRPGVSTEAFF. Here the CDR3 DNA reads TGTGCCAGCAGTTTAGTTGGGGTGCGGCCCGGGGTGAGCACTGAAGCTTTCTTT.

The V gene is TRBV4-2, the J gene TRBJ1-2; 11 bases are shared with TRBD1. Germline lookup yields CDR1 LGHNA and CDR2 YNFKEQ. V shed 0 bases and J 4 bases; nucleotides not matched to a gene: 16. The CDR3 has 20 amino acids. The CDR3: CASSQEGGGQGAYLGYGYTF. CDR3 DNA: TGTGCCAGCAGCCAAGAGGGGGGAGGACAGGGGGCCTATTTGGGCTATGGCTACACCTTC.

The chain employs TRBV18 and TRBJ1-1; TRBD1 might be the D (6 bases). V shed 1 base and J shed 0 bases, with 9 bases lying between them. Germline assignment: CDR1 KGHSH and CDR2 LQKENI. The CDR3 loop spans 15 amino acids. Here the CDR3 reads CASSPQGGMNTEAFF. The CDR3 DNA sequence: TGTGCCAGCTCACCACAGGGGGGGATGAACACTGAAGCTTTCTTT. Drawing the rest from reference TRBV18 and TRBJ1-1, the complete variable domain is NAGVMQNPRHLVRRRGQEARLRCSPMKGHSHVYWYRQLPEEGLKFMVYLQKENIIDESGMPKERFSAEFPKEGPSILRIQQVVRGDSAAYFCASSPQGGMNTEAFFGQGTRLTVV.

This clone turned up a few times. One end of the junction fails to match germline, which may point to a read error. The CDR3 sequence: CASSSGEEGKNSQYF. In DNA, the CDR3 is TGTGCCAGCAGTTCAGGGGAAGAGGGCAAAAACAGTCAGTACTTC. V usage is TRBV7-9 and J usage is TRBJ2-4, with D possibly matching TRBD1 (6 bases). Per the germline V gene, CDR1 is SEHNR and CDR2 is FQNEAQ (reference sequence). The CDR3 totals 15 residues.

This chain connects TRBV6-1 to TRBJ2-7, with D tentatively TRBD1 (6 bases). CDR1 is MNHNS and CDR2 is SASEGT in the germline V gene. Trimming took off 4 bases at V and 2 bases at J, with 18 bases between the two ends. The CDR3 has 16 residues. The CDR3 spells CASSGGPNLLAYEQYF. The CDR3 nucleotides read TGTGCCAGCAGTGGGGGGCCCAATCTTTTAGCCTACGAGCAGTACTTC.

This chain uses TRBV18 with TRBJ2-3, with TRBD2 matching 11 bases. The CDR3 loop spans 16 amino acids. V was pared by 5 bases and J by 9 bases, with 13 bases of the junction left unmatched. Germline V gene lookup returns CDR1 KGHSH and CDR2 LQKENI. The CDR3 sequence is CASSSELLAGEETQYF. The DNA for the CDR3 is TGTGCCAGCTCATCAGAATTACTAGCGGGGGAGGAGACGCAGTATTTT. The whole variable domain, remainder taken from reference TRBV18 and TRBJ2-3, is NAGVMQNPRHLVRRRGQEARLRCSPMKGHSHVYWYRQLPEEGLKFMVYLQKENIIDESGMPKERFSAEFPKEGPSILRIQQVVRGDSAAYFCASSSELLAGEETQYFGPGTRLTVL.